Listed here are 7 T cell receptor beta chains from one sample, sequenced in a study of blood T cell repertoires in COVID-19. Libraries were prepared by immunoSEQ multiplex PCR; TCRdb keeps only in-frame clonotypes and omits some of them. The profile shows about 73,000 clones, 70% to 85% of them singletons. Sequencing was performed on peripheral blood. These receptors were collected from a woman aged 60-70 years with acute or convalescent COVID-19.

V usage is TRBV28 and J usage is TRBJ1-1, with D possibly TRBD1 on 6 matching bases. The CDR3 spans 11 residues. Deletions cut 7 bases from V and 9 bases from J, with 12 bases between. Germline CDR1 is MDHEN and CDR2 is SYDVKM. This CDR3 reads CASTLTGKAFF. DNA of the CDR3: TGTGCCAGCACCCTCACAGGGAAAGCTTTCTTT.

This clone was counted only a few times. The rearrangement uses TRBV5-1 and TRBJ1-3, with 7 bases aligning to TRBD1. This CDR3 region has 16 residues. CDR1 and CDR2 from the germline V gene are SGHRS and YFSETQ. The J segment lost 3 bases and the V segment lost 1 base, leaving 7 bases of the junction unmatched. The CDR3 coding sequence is TGCGCCAGCAGCTTGACAGGGGATCATGATGGAAACACCATATATTTT. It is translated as CASSLTGDHDGNTIYF.

CDR3 in DNA: TGTGCCAGCAGCTTAACGCGGGGCACCGGGGAGCTGTTTTTT. This translates into CASSLTRGTGELFF. The V call is TRBV7-3, the J call TRBJ2-2; a possible D gene is TRBD2 (6 bases). Germline V gene lookup returns CDR1 SGHTA and CDR2 FQGTGA. This CDR3 is 14 amino acids long. V lost 0 bases to trimming and J lost 4 bases, with 6 bases between them.

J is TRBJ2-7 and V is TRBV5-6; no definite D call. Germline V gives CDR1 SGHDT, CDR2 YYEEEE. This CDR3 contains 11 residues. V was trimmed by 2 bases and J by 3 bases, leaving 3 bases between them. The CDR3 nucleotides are TGTGCCAGCAGCTTTCTCTACGAGCAGTACTTC. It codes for CASSFLYEQYF.

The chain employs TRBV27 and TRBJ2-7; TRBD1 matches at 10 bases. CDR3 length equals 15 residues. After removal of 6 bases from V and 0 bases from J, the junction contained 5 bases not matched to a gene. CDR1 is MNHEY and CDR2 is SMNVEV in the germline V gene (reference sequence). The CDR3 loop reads CASRPGQGLSYEQYF. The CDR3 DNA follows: TGTGCCAGCAGACCGGGACAGGGGCTCTCCTACGAGCAGTACTTC.

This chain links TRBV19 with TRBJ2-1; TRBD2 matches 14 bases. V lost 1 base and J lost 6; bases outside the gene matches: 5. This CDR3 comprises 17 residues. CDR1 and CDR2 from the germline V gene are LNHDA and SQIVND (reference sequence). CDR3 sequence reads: CASSIGAGTSGSNEQFF. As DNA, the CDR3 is TGTGCCAGTAGTATAGGGGCCGGGACTAGCGGGAGCAATGAGCAGTTCTTC.

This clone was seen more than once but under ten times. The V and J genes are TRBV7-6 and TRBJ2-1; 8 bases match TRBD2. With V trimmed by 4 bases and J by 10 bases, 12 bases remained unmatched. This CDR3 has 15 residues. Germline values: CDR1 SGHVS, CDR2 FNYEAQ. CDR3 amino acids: CASSSGAGRAPEQFF. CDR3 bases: TGTGCCAGCAGCTCCGGAGCCGGGAGGGCCCCCGAGCAGTTCTTC.